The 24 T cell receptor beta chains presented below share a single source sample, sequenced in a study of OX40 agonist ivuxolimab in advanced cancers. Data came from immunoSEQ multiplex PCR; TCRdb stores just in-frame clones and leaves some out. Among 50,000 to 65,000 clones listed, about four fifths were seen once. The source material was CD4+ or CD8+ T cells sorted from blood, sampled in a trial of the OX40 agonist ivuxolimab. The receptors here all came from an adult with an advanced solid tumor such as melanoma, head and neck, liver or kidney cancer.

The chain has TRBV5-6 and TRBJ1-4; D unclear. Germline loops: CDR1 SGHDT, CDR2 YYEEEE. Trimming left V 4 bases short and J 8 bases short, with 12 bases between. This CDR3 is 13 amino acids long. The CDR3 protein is CASSHAGAEKLFF. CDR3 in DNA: TGTGCCAGCAGCCACGCGGGAGCCGAAAAACTGTTTTTT.

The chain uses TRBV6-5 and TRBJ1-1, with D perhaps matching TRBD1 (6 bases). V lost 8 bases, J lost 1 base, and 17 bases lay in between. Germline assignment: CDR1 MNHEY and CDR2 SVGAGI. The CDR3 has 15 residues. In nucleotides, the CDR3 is TGTGCCAGCCATAGACAGACAGGTCGGAACACTGAAGCTTTCTTT. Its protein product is CASHRQTGRNTEAFF.

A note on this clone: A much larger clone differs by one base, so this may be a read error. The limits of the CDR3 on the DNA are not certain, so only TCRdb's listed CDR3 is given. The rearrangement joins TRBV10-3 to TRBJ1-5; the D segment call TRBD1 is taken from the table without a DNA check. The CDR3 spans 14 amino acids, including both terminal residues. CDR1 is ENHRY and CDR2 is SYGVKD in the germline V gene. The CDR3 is CASSWGQGNQPQQF.

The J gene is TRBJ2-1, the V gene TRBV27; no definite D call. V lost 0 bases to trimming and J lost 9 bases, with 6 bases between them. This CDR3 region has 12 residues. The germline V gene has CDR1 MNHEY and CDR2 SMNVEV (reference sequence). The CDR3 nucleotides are TGTGCCAGCAGTTTATCAGTGGGTGAGCAGTTCTTC. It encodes CASSLSVGEQFF.

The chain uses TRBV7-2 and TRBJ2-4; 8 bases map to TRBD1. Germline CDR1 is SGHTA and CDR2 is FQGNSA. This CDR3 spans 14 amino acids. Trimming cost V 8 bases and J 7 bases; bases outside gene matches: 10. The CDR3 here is CASRDGNRGNIQYF. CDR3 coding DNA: TGTGCCAGCCGGGACGGGAACAGGGGGAACATTCAGTACTTC.

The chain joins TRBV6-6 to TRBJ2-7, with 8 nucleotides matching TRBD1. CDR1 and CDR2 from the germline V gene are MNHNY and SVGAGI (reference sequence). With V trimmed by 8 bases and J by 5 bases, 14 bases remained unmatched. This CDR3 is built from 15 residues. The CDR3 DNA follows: TGTGCCAGCCTCCATAGGATGGACAGGGTCCACGAGCAGTACTTC. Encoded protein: CASLHRMDRVHEQYF.

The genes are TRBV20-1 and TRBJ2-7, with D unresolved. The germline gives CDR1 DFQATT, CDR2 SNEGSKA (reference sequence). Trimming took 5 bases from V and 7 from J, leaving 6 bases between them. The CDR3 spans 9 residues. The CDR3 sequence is CSAGVEQYF. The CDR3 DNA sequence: TGCAGTGCTGGGGTGGAGCAGTACTTC.

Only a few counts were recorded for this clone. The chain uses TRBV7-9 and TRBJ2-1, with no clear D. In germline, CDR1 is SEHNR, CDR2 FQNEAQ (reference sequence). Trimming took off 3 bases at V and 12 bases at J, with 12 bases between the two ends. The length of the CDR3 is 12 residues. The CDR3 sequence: CASSLNFAGQFF. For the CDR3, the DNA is TGTGCCAGCAGCTTGAACTTCGCCGGGCAGTTCTTC.

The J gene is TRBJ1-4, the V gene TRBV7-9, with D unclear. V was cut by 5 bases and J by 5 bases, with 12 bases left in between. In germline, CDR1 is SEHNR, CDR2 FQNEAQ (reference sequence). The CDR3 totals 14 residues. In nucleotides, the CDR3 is TGTGCCAGCAGCGTGGCCAGTGCCAATGAAAAACTGTTTTTT. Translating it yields CASSVASANEKLFF.

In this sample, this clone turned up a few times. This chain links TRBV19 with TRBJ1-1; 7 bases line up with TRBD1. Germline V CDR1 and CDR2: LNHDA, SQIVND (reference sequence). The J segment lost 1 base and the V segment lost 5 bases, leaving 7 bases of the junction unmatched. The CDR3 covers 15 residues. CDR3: CASSSPGGKNTEAFF. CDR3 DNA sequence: TGTGCCAGTAGTTCCCCAGGGGGTAAGAACACTGAAGCTTTCTTT.

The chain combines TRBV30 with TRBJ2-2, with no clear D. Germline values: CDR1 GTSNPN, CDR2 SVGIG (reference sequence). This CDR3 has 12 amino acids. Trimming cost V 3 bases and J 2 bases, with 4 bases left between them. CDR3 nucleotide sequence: TGTGCCTGGAGACCCAACACCGGGGAGCTGTTTTTT. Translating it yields CAWRPNTGELFF.

The CDR3 region has the DNA TGTGCCAGCAGTTACAGGGGAGGAGCTTTCTTT. Protein: CASSYRGGAFF. V is TRBV5-4 and J is TRBJ1-1, with 7 bases fitting TRBD1. This CDR3 region has 11 residues. The V and J ends lost 5 bases and 10 bases, in that order; junction bases with no gene match: 5. Germline assignment: CDR1 SGHNT and CDR2 YYREEE (reference sequence). The full variable domain, rest sourced from reference TRBV5-4 and TRBJ1-1, is ETGVTQSPTHLIKTRGQQVTLRCSSQSGHNTVSWYQQALGQGPQFIFQYYREEENGRGNFPPRFSGLQFPNYSSELNVNALELDDSALYLCASSYRGGAFFGQGTRLTVV.

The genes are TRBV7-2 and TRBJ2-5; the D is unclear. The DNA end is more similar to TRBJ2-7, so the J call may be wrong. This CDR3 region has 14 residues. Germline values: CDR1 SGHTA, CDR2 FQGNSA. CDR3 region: CASSFTDPGYEQYF. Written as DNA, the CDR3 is TGTGCCAGCAGCTTCACCGACCCTGGGTACGAGCAGTACTTC.

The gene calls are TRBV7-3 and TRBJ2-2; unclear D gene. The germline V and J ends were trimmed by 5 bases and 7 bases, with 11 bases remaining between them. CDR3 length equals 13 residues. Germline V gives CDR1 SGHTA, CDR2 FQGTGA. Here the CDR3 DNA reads TGTGCCAGCAGCAGGAGTGGGGTCGGGGAGCTGTTTTTT. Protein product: CASSRSGVGELFF.

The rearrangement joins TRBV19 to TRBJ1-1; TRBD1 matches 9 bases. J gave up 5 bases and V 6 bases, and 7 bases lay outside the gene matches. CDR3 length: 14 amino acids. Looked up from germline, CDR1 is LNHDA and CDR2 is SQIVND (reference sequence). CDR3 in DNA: TGTGCCAGTAGGCAGGACAGGGGAACAACTGAAGCTTTCTTT. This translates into CASRQDRGTTEAFF.

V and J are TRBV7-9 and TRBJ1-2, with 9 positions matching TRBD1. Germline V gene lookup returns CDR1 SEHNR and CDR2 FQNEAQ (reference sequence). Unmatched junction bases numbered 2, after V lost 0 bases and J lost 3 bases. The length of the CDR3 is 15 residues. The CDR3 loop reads CASSLADRGHYGYTF. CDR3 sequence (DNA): TGTGCCAGCAGCTTAGCGGACAGGGGCCACTATGGCTACACCTTC. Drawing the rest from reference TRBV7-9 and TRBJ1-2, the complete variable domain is DTGVSQNPRHKITKRGQNVTFRCDPISEHNRLYWYRQTLGQGPEFLTYFQNEAQLEKSRLLSDRFSAERPKGSFSTLEIQRTEQGDSAMYLCASSLADRGHYGYTFGSGTRLTVV.

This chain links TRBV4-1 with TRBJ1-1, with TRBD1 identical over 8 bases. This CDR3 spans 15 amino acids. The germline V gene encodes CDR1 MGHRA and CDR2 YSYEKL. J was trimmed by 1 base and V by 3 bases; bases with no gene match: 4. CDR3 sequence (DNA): TGCGCCAGCAGCCACAACGGACAGGGGAACACTGAAGCTTTCTTT. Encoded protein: CASSHNGQGNTEAFF.

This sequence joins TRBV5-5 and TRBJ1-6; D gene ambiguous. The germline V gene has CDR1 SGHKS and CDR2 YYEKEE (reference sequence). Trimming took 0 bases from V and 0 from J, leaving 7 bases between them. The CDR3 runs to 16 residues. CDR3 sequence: CASSLGVPSYNSPLHF. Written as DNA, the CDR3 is TGTGCCAGCAGCTTGGGGGTCCCCTCCTATAATTCACCCCTCCACTTT.

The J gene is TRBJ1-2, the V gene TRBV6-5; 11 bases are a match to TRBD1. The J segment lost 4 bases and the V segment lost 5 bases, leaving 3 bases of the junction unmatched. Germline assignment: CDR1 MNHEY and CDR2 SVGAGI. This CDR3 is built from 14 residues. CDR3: CASSRTGGIYGYTF. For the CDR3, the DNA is TGTGCCAGCAGTCGGACAGGGGGCATCTATGGCTACACCTTC.

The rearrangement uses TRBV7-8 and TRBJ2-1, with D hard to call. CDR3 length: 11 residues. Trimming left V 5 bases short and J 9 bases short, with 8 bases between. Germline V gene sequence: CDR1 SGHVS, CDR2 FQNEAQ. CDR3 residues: CASSPPGEQFF. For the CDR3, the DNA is TGTGCCAGCAGCCCGCCCGGTGAGCAGTTCTTC.

CDR3 residues: CASSIRTGATGWAFF. For the CDR3, the DNA is TGTGCCAGTAGCATAAGAACAGGAGCTACGGGGTGGGCTTTCTTT. The chain has TRBV19 and TRBJ1-1, with a tentative D call TRBD1 (5 bases). The V and J ends lost 6 bases and 11 bases respectively, with 25 bases between them. CDR3 size: 15 residues. The germline CDR1 and CDR2 sequences are LNHDA and SQIVND (reference sequence). The full variable domain, completed using reference TRBV19 and TRBJ1-1, is DGGITQSPKYLFRKEGQNVTLSCEQNLNHDAMYWYRQDPGQGLRLIYYSQIVNDFQKGDIAEGYSVSREKKESFPLTVTSAQKNPTAFYLCASSIRTGATGWAFFGQGTRLTVV.

The CDR3 loop reads CASSEGDRGHEQYF. CDR3 nucleotides: TGTGCCAGCAGTGAAGGTGACAGGGGCCACGAGCAGTACTTC. This chain joins TRBV6-5 and TRBJ2-7, with 8 positions matching TRBD1. V shed 5 bases and J 5 bases; nucleotides not matched to a gene: 8. The CDR3 runs to 14 residues. Germline V gene sequence: CDR1 MNHEY, CDR2 SVGAGI.

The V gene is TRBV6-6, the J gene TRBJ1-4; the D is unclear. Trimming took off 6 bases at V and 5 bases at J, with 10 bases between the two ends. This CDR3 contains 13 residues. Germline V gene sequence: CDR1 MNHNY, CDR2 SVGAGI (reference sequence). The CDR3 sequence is CASSPPPNEKLFF. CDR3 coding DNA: TGTGCCAGCAGCCCCCCGCCAAATGAAAAACTGTTTTTT.

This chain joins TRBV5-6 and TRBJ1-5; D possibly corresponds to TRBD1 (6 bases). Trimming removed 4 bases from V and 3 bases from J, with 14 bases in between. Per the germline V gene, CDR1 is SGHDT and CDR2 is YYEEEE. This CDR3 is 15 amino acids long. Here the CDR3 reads CASSGGRGDNQPQHF. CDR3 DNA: TGTGCCAGCAGCGGCGGCAGGGGAGACAATCAGCCCCAGCATTTT.